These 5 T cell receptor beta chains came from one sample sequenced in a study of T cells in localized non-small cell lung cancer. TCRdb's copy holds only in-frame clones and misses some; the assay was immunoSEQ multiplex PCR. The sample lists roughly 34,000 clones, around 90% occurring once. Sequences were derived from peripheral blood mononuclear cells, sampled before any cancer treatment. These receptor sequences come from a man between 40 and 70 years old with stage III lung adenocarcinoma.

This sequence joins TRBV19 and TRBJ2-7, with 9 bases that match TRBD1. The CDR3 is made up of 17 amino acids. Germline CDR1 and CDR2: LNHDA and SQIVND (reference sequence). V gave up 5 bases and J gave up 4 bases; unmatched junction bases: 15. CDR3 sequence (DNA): TGTGCCAGTAGTGAGTCGGGTTACGGGACAGGGAAATACGAGCAGTACTTC. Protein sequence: CASSESGYGTGKYEQYF.

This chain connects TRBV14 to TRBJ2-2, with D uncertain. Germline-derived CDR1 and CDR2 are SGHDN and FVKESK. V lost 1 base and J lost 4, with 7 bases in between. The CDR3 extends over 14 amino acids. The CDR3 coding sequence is TGTGCCAGCAGCCAAGTGCGGTTCACCGGGGAGCTGTTTTTT. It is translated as CASSQVRFTGELFF. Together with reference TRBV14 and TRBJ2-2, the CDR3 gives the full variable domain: EAGVTQFPSHSVIEKGQTVTLRCDPISGHDNLYWYRRVMGKEIKFLLHFVKESKQDESGMPNNRFLAERTGGTYSTLKVQPAELEDSGVYFCASSQVRFTGELFFGEGSRLTVL.

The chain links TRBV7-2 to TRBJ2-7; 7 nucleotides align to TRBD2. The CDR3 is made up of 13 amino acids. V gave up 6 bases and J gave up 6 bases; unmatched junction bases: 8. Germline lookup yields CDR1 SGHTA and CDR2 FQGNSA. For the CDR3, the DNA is TGTGCCAGCAGTATTATGGGAGGGGCCGAGCAGTACTTC. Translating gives CASSIMGGAEQYF.

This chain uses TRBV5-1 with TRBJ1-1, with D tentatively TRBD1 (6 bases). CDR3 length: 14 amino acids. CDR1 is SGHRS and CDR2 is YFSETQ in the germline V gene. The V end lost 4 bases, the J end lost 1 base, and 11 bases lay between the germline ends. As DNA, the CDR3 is TGCGCCAGCAGCAGGGGGATGACGAACACTGAAGCTTTCTTT. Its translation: CASSRGMTNTEAFF.

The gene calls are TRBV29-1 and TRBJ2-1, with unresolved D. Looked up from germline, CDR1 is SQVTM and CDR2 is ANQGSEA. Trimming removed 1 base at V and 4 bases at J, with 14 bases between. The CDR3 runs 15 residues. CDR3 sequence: CSVEVGPIGYNEQFF. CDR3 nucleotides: TGCAGCGTTGAAGTAGGGCCGATAGGGTACAATGAGCAGTTCTTC.